This is a list of T cell receptor beta chains from one sample in a study of cytomegalovirus exposure and HLA in healthy donors. This table comes from immunoSEQ multiplex PCR, and its TCRdb copy is limited to in-frame clones, with some not included. Among about 170,000 clones listed, about 82% were seen once. Input material: PBMCs. Every receptor here comes from a woman between 50 and 59 years old in good health and CMV-seropositive. Both conserved end residues are trimmed from each CDR3.

V,J,CDR3
TRBV5-1,TRBJ1-1,ASSPDGGLMNTEAF
TRBV5-6,TRBJ1-2,ASSLPGTGGYGYT
TRBV28,TRBJ1-2,ASSIGTDHSYGYT
TRBV6-1,TRBJ2-4,ASSEQQGAWNIQY
TRBV7-2,TRBJ2-7,ASSPRLGDSYEQY
TRBV5-1,TRBJ1-1,ASSVTITGQQNTEAF
TRBV5-6,TRBJ2-7,ASSWLDTYEQY
TRBV29-1,TRBJ2-2,SVVHNDRGLAGELF
TRBV6-6,TRBJ1-1,ASSLREGRAF
TRBV5-1,TRBJ1-6,ASSSYTGNSPLH
TRBV19,TRBJ1-2,ASSENLNRVFGYT
TRBV19,TRBJ1-6,ASSIGGSSYNSPLH
TRBV28,TRBJ2-1,ASQELRAGAMVEQF
TRBV19,TRBJ2-5,ASSHRGTETQY
TRBV29-1,TRBJ2-5,SVARDNGRGQY